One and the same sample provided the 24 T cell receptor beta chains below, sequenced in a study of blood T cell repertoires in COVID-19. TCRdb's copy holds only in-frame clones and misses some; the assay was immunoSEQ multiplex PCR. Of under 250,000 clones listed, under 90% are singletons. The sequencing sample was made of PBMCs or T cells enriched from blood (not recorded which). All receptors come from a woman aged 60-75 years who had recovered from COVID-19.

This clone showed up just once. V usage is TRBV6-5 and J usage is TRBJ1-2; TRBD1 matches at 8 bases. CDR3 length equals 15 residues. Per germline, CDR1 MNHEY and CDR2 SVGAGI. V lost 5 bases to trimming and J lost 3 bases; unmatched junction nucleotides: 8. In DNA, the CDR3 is TGTGCCAGCAGTCGACTAGGACAGGGCGACTATGGCTACACCTTC. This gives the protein CASSRLGQGDYGYTF.

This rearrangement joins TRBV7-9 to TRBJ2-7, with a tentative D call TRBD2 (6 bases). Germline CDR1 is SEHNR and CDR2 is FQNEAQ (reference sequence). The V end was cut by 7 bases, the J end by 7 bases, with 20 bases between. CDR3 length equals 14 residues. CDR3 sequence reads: CASTNSGPKGEQYF. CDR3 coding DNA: TGTGCCAGCACCAACAGCGGGCCCAAGGGAGAGCAGTACTTC.

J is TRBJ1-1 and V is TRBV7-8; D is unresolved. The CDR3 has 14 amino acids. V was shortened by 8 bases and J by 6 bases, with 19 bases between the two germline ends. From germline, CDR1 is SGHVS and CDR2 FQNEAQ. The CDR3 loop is CASRRVNLLSEAFF. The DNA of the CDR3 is TGTGCCAGCCGGAGGGTAAATTTGCTGTCTGAAGCTTTCTTT.

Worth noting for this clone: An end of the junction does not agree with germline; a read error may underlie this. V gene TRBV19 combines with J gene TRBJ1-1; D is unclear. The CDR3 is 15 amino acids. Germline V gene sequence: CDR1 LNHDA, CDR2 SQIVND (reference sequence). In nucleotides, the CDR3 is TGTGCCAGTAGTATACTAGGTATCCCGAACCCTGAAGCTTTCTTT. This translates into CASSILGIPNPEAFF.

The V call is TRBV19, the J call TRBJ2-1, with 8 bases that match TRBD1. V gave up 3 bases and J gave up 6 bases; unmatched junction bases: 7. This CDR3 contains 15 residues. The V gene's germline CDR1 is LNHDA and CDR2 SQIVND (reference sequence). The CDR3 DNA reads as TGTGCCAGTAGTATCTTTGCCAGGGGGCCCAATGAGCAGTTCTTC. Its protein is CASSIFARGPNEQFF. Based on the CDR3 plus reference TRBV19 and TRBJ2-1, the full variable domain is DGGITQSPKYLFRKEGQNVTLSCEQNLNHDAMYWYRQDPGQGLRLIYYSQIVNDFQKGDIAEGYSVSREKKESFPLTVTSAQKNPTAFYLCASSIFARGPNEQFFGPGTRLTVL.

The DNA for the CDR3 is TGTGCCAGCAGTGTCGGAGAGACCCAGTACTTC. Protein product: CASSVGETQYF. The chain combines TRBV2 with TRBJ2-5; D is undetermined. Trimming pared 4 bases from V and 4 bases from J, leaving 4 bases between. This CDR3 is built from 11 residues. From germline, CDR1 is SNHLY and CDR2 FYNNEI.

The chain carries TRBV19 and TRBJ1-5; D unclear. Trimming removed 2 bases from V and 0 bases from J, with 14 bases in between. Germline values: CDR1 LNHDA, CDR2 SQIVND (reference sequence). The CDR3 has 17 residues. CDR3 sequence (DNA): TGTGCCAGTAGTATAAGCCCGTTTGGAGATAGCAATCAGCCCCAGCATTTT. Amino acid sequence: CASSISPFGDSNQPQHF.

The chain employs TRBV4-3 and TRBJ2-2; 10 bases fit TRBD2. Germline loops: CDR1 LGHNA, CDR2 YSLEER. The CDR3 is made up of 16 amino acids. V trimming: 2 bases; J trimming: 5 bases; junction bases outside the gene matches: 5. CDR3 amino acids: CASSQLPSGSTGELFF. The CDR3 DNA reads TGCGCCAGCAGCCAACTTCCTAGCGGGAGTACCGGGGAGCTGTTTTTT.

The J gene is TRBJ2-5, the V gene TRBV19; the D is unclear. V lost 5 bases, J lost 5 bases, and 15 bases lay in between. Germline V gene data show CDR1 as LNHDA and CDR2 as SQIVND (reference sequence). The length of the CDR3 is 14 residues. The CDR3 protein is CASSSGFQAETQYF. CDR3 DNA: TGTGCCAGTAGTTCCGGGTTCCAAGCCGAGACCCAGTACTTC.

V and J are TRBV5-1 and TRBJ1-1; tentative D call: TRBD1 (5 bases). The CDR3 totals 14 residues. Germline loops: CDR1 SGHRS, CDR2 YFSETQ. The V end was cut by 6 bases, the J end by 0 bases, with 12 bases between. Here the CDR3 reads CASTTTDLNTEAFF. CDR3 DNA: TGCGCCAGCACGACGACAGACCTGAACACTGAAGCTTTCTTT.

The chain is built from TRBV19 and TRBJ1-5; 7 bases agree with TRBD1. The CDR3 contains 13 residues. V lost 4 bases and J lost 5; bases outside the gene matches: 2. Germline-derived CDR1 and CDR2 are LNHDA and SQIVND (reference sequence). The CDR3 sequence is CASSTQGDQPQHF. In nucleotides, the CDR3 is TGTGCCAGTAGTACCCAGGGGGATCAGCCCCAGCATTTT.

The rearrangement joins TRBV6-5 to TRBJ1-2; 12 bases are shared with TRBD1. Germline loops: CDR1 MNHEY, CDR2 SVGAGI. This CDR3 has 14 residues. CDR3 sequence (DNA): TGTGCTATTGGGGCGGGACAGGGGGCAGGTGGCTACACCTTC. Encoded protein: CAIGAGQGAGGYTF.

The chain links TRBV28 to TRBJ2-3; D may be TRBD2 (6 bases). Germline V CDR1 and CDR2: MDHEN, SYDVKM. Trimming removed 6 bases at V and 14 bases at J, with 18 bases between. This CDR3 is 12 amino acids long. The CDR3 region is CASSLPGAYRYF. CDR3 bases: TGTGCCAGCAGCCTACCGGGAGCTTATCGGTATTTT.

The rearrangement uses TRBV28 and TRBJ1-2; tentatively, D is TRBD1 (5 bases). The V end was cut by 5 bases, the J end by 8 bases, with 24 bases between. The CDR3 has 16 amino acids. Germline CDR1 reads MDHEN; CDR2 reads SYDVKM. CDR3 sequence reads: CASSPPTGGTMWGYTF. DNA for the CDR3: TGTGCCAGCAGTCCCCCAACAGGCGGGACTATGTGGGGCTACACCTTC.

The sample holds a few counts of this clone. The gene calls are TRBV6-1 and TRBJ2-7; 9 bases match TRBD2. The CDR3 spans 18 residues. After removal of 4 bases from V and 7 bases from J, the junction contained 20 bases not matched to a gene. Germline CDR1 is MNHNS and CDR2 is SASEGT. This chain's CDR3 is CASSGSGGPFLSLSEQYF. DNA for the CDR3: TGTGCCAGCAGTGGTAGCGGGGGACCCTTCCTCTCGCTTTCAGAGCAGTACTTC.

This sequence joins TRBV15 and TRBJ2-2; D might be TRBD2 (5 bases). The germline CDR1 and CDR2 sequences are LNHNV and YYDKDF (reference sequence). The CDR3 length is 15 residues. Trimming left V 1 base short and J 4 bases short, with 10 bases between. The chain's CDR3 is CATSRGLAATGELFF. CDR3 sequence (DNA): TGTGCCACCAGCAGAGGGCTAGCTGCCACCGGGGAGCTGTTTTTT.

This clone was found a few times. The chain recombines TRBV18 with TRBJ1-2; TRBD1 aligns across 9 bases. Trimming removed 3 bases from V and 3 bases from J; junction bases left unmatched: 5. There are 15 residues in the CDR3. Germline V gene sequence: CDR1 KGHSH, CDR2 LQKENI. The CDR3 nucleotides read TGTGCCAGCTCACCGACGGGACAGGGAGACTATGGCTACACCTTC. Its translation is CASSPTGQGDYGYTF.

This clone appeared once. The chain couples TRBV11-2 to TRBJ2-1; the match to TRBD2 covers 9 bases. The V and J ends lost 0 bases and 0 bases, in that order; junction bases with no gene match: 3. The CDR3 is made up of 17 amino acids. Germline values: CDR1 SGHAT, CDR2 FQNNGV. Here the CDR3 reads CASSLDTGLASYNEQFF. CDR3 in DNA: TGTGCCAGCAGCTTAGATACGGGACTAGCCTCCTACAATGAGCAGTTCTTC.

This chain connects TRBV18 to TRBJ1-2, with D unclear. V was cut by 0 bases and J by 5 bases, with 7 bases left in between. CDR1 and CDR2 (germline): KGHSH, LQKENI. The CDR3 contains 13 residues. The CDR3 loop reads CASSPPELYGYTF. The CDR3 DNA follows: TGTGCCAGCTCACCACCCGAACTATATGGCTACACCTTC.

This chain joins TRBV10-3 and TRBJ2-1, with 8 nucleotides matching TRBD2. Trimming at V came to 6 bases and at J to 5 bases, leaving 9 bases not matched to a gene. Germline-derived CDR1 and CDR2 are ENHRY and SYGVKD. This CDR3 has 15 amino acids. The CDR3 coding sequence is TGTGCCATCAGAGATACTAGCGGACCTGACAATGAGCAGTTCTTC. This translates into CAIRDTSGPDNEQFF.

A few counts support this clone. CDR3 sequence reads: CASSWNWDSIGGYTF. As DNA, the CDR3 is TGTGCCAGCAGCTGGAACTGGGACAGTATTGGTGGCTACACCTTC. The chain is built from TRBV5-4 and TRBJ1-2; 7 positions agree with TRBD1. The V gene end was trimmed by 3 bases and the J gene end by 7 bases; junction bases not matched to a gene: 12. Germline V gene lookup returns CDR1 SGHNT and CDR2 YYREEE (reference sequence). This CDR3 contains 15 residues.

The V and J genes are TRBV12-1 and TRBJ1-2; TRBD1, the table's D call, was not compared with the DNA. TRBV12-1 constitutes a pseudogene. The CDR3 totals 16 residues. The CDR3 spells CARDFLIRGSNYGYTF. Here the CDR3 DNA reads TGTGCCAGGGATTTCCTAATCAGGGGGAGTAACTATGGCTACACCTTC.

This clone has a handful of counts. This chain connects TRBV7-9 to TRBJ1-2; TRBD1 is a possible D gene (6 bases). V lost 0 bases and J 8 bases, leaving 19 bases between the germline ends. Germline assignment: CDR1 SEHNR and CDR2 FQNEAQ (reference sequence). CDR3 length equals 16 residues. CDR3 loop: CASSLAWQTGPGGYTF. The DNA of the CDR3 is TGTGCCAGCAGCTTAGCCTGGCAGACAGGCCCGGGGGGCTACACCTTC.

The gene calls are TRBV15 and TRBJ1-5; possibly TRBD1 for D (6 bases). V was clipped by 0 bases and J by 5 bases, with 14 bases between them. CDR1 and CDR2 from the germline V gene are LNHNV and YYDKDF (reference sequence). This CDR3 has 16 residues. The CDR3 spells CATSREKGTNYQPQHF. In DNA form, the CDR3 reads TGTGCCACCAGCAGAGAGAAGGGGACAAACTATCAGCCCCAGCATTTT.